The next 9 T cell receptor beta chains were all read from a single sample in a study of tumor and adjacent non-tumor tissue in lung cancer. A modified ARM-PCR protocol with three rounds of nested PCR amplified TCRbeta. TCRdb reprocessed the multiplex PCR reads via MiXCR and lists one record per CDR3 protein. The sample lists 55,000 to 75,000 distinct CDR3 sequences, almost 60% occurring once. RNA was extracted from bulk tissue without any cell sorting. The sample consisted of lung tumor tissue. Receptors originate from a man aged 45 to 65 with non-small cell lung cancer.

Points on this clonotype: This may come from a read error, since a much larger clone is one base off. This chain's CDR3 is CASAGQVNHEQYF. CDR3 DNA sequence: TGTGCCTCGGCGGGACAGGTGAACCACGAGCAGTACTTC. The chain joins TRBV10-3 to TRBJ2-7, with 8 bases identical to TRBD1. CDR1 is ENHRY and CDR2 is SYGVKD in the germline V gene. The length of the CDR3 is 13 residues. The ends lost 11 bases at V and 5 bases at J; junction bases unmatched: 11.

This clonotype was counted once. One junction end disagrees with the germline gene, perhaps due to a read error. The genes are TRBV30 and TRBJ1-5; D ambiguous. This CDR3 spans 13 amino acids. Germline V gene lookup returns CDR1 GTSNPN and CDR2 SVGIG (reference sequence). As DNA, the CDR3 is TGTGCCTGGTGTTCAGATATCAATCAGCCCCATCATTTT. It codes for CAWCSDINQPHHF.

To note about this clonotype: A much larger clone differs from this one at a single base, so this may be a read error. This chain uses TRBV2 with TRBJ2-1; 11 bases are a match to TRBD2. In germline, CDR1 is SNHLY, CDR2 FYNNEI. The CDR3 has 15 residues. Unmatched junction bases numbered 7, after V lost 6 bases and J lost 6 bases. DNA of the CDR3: TGTGCCAGCAGCGCACTAGCGGGAGAGCCCAATGAGCAGTTCTTC. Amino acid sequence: CASSALAGEPNEQFF.

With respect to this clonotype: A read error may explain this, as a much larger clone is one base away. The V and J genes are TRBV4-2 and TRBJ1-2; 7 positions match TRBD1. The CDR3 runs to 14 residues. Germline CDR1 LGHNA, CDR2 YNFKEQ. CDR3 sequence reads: CASSTRTGAAGCTF. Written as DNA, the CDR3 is TGTGCCAGCAGCACCCGGACAGGCGCGGCGGGCTGCACCTTC.

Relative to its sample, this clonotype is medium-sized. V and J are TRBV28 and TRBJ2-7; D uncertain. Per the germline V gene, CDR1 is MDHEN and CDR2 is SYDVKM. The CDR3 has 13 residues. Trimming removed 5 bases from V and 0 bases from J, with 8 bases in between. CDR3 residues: CASSPVASYEQYF. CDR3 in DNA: TGTGCCAGCAGTCCAGTGGCCTCCTACGAGCAGTACTTC.

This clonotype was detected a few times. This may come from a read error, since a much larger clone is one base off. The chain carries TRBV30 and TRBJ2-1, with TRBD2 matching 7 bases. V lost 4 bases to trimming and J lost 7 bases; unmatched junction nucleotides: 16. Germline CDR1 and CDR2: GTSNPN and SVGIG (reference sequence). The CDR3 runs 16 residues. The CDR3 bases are TGTGCCTGGATGGACGGTCAGAGGACTAGAAAAAATGAGCAGTTCTTC. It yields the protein CAWMDGQRTRKNEQFF. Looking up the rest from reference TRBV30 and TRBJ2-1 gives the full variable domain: SQTIHQWPATLVQPVGSPLSLECTVEGTSNPNLYWYRQAAGRGLQLLFYSVGIGQISSEVPQNLSASRPQDRQFILSSKKLLLSDSGFYLCAWMDGQRTRKNEQFFGPGTRLTVL.

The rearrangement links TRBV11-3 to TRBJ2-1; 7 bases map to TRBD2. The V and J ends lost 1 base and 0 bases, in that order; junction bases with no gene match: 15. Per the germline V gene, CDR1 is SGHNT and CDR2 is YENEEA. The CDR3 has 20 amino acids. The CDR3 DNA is TGTGCCAGCAGCTTAGCCTTACATCTGGATCTAGCGGCCTCCTACAATGAGCAGTTCTTC. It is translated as CASSLALHLDLAASYNEQFF.

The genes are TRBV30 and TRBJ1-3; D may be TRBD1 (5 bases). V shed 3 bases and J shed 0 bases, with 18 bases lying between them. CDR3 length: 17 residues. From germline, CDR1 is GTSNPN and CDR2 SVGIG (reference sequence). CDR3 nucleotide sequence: TGTGCCTGGAGAAATTCGGCAGGGAGGACCTCTGGAAACACCATATATTTT. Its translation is CAWRNSAGRTSGNTIYF.

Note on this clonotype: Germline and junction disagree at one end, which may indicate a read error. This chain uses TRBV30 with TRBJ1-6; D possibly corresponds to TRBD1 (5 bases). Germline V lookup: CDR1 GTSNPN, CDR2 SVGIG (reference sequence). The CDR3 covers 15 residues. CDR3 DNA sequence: TGTGTCTGGAGCTCCGGGGCCCAAAAAGGTTCACCCCTCCACTTT. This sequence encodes CVWSSGAQKGSPLHF.